This T cell receptor beta chain was found in a study of chemoradiotherapy in HPV16-positive cancers. Whole-study context: Candidate HPV-specific clones and shared TCR motifs came from a couple of HPV16-positive patients. General observations from the study: Non-HPV-specific T cells did not expand in tumors during treatment, whereas candidate HPV-specific clones and E7-related motifs did. HPV-specific T cells were functionally defined from only a couple of HPV16-positive patients. Better recurrence-free survival went with HPV-responsive T-cell expansion in HPV16-positive patients.

Germline CDR1 and CDR2: SGHVS and FNYEAQ. Trimming left V 5 bases short and J 1 base short, with 11 bases between. This CDR3 has 14 amino acids. Sequencing used immunoSEQ multiplex PCR; TCRdb keeps in-frame clones, though not all of them. In the table there are roughly 21,000 clones, 87% of which are singletons. This clone was recorded a few times. The antigen is undetermined. The TCR sequence derives from a human donor with HPV-associated anogenital cancer. The chain carries TRBV7-6 and TRBJ1-1; D remains unclear. The starting material was blood, obtained from a patient who underwent chemoradiotherapy. The CDR3 is CASSPNIGNTEAFF. CDR3 DNA: TGTGCCAGCAGCCCAAACATCGGGAACACTGAAGCTTTCTTT.